Below, 22 T cell receptor beta chains from the same sample are listed, as sequenced in a study of blood T cell repertoires in COVID-19. Here immunoSEQ multiplex PCR was the method, and the copy in TCRdb shows in-frame clones only, minus some. The table shows approximately 190,000 clones, with 80% occurring only once. The sequencing sample was made of peripheral blood. The receptors come from a man aged 55 to 70 with acute or convalescent COVID-19.

This clone appeared a few times. V gene TRBV12-3 or TRBV12-4 combines with J gene TRBJ2-7, with D perhaps matching TRBD2 (5 bases). CDR3 length: 13 amino acids. The V gene lost 7 bases and the J gene lost 0 bases, with 10 bases spanning the gap. CDR3 sequence reads: CASKFGDSYEQYF. Here the CDR3 DNA reads TGTGCCAGCAAATTCGGGGACTCCTACGAGCAGTACTTC.

The rearrangement links TRBV5-1 to TRBJ1-3; weak D call: TRBD1 (6 bases). The CDR3 runs 14 residues. V lost 4 bases, J lost 0 bases, and 8 bases lay in between. CDR1 and CDR2 (germline): SGHRS, YFSETQ. The CDR3 sequence is CASSQTGSGNTIYF. The CDR3, as DNA: TGCGCCAGCAGCCAGACAGGCTCTGGAAACACCATATATTTT.

The chain carries TRBV30 and TRBJ1-4; 10 bases agree with TRBD1. Germline values: CDR1 GTSNPN, CDR2 SVGIG (reference sequence). There are 16 residues in the CDR3. J was trimmed by 4 bases and V by 4 bases; bases with no gene match: 9. The CDR3 DNA reads as TGTGCCTGGAACATAAAGGGGACAGGGGATAATGAAAAACTGTTTTTT. Translation gives CAWNIKGTGDNEKLFF. Complete variable domain (other parts from reference TRBV30 and TRBJ1-4): SQTIHQWPATLVQPVGSPLSLECTVEGTSNPNLYWYRQAAGRGLQLLFYSVGIGQISSEVPQNLSASRPQDRQFILSSKKLLLSDSGFYLCAWNIKGTGDNEKLFFGSGTQLSVL.

The rearrangement uses TRBV9 and TRBJ1-6; 9 bases agree with TRBD1. The CDR3 has 14 amino acids. J gave up 8 bases and V 6 bases, and 6 bases lay outside the gene matches. CDR1 SGDLS and CDR2 YYNGEE come from the germline V gene. CDR3 bases: TGTGCCAGCAATCCGGGACAGGGTTATTCACCCCTCCACTTT. Protein product: CASNPGQGYSPLHF.

The chain couples TRBV9 to TRBJ2-1; the D gene is possibly TRBD2 (6 bases). The V gene lost 4 bases and the J gene lost 7 bases, with 18 bases spanning the gap. Per the germline V gene, CDR1 is SGDLS and CDR2 is YYNGEE. The CDR3 contains 15 residues. The CDR3 coding sequence is TGTGCCAGCAGCCCCCACGGGACTTTAGGGAATGAGCAGTTCTTC. This gives the protein CASSPHGTLGNEQFF.

This clone was seen just once. The chain carries TRBV2 and TRBJ1-4; possibly TRBD1 for D (6 bases). The CDR3 contains 15 residues. V was clipped by 7 bases and J by 8 bases, with 20 bases between them. Germline V CDR1 and CDR2: SNHLY, FYNNEI. As DNA, the CDR3 is TGTGCCAGCACCCAAAACAGGGATTTAGGGGAAAAACTGTTTTTT. Encoded protein: CASTQNRDLGEKLFF.

The chain carries TRBV30 and TRBJ1-3, with TRBD1 matching over 9 bases. CDR3 size: 15 residues. V lost 5 bases, J lost 0 bases, and 5 bases stayed unmatched. Germline V gives CDR1 GTSNPN, CDR2 SVGIG (reference sequence). CDR3 loop: CAWRRDRASGNTIYF. CDR3 nucleotides: TGTGCCTGGCGCCGGGACAGGGCCTCTGGAAACACCATATATTTT.

V usage is TRBV19 and J usage is TRBJ1-2; 7 bases fit TRBD1. The CDR3 totals 15 residues. The trim removed 5 bases at V and 5 bases at J, leaving 11 bases unmatched. Germline V lookup: CDR1 LNHDA, CDR2 SQIVND (reference sequence). The CDR3 DNA sequence: TGTGCCAGTAGTGTCGACAGGGCCGAAACTTATGGCTACACCTTC. It yields the protein CASSVDRAETYGYTF.

The chain combines TRBV6-5 with TRBJ1-5, with D possibly being TRBD1 (5 bases). Per germline, CDR1 MNHEY and CDR2 SVGAGI. This CDR3 is built from 15 residues. The V end was cut by 7 bases, the J end by 4 bases, with 17 bases between. CDR3 sequence (DNA): TGTGCCAGCAATCCCGACGGGGGAGGAAATCAGCCCCAGCATTTT. Translation: CASNPDGGGNQPQHF.

The chain uses TRBV20-1 and TRBJ1-2; a possible D gene is TRBD1 (5 bases). CDR3 length: 20 residues. The germline V gene has CDR1 DFQATT and CDR2 SNEGSKA (reference sequence). Trimming cost V 3 bases and J 2 bases, with 31 bases left between them. The CDR3 loop is CSASDAPGGRRGTSNYGYTF. DNA of the CDR3: TGCAGTGCTAGTGACGCTCCCGGGGGACGACGGGGAACTTCCAACTATGGCTACACCTTC.

This rearrangement joins TRBV6-6 to TRBJ2-7, with 7 positions matching TRBD2. Germline values: CDR1 MNHNY, CDR2 SVGAGI (reference sequence). J gave up 2 bases and V 2 bases, and 9 bases lay outside the gene matches. CDR3 length: 16 amino acids. CDR3 residues: CASSYEGRGKPYEQYF. Here the CDR3 DNA reads TGTGCCAGCAGTTACGAGGGGCGGGGGAAGCCCTACGAGCAGTACTTC.

The chain uses TRBV7-8 and TRBJ2-7, with a possible D match to TRBD2 (5 bases). The length of the CDR3 is 14 residues. From germline, CDR1 is SGHVS and CDR2 FQNEAQ. V dropped 0 bases and J dropped 4 bases, with 10 bases sitting between them. CDR3 nucleotides: TGTGCCAGCAGCTTAGCAGGAGGAAGATACGAGCAGTACTTC. Protein sequence: CASSLAGGRYEQYF.

CDR3 loop: CASSGGPSSGRALWPDTQYF. The CDR3 DNA is TGTGCCAGCAGCGGAGGACCTTCTAGCGGGAGGGCCTTGTGGCCAGATACGCAGTATTTT. The rearrangement links TRBV4-2 to TRBJ2-3; 12 bases are shared with TRBD2. Germline V gene lookup returns CDR1 LGHNA and CDR2 YNFKEQ. The CDR3 contains 20 residues. J was trimmed by 4 bases and V by 5 bases; bases with no gene match: 19.

This rearrangement joins TRBV7-9 to TRBJ1-5; no reliable D call. This CDR3 has 14 residues. CDR1 and CDR2 (germline): SEHNR, FQNEAQ (reference sequence). With 5 bases removed from V and 1 base from J, the gap between germline ends came to 9 bases. CDR3 loop: CASSPSLSNQPQHF. CDR3 in DNA: TGTGCCAGCAGCCCTAGCCTAAGCAATCAGCCCCAGCATTTT. The entire variable domain, with the rest obtained from reference TRBV7-9 and TRBJ1-5, is as follows: DTGVSQNPRHKITKRGQNVTFRCDPISEHNRLYWYRQTLGQGPEFLTYFQNEAQLEKSRLLSDRFSAERPKGSFSTLEIQRTEQGDSAMYLCASSPSLSNQPQHFGDGTRLSIL.

The chain has TRBV23-1 and TRBJ2-1, with TRBD1 identical over 7 bases. TRBV23-1 belongs to the ORF category, with a function that is uncertain. The V and J ends lost 0 bases and 5 bases, in that order; junction bases with no gene match: 4. The CDR3 loop spans 15 amino acids. The DNA for the CDR3 is TGCGCCAGCAGTCAATCGAGAGGGGGCCACAATGAGCAGTTCTTC. Translation gives CASSQSRGGHNEQFF.

The chain recombines TRBV7-3 with TRBJ2-3; 8 nucleotides align to TRBD2. CDR1 is SGHTA and CDR2 is FQGTGA in the germline V gene. V trimming: 3 bases; J trimming: 0 bases; junction bases outside the gene matches: 2. The CDR3 has 15 residues. The CDR3 DNA reads TGTGCCAGCAGCTTCTCTAGCGGGAGCACAGATACGCAGTATTTT. This gives the protein CASSFSSGSTDTQYF.

This chain connects TRBV19 to TRBJ1-2, with 7 bases that match TRBD1. The CDR3 is 13 residues long. Trimming took 6 bases from V and 6 from J; bases not matched to a gene: 7. In germline, CDR1 is LNHDA, CDR2 SQIVND (reference sequence). CDR3: CASSFTGADGYTF. CDR3 DNA sequence: TGTGCCAGTAGCTTTACAGGGGCGGATGGCTACACCTTC. The variable domain in full, completed from reference TRBV19 and TRBJ1-2, reads DGGITQSPKYLFRKEGQNVTLSCEQNLNHDAMYWYRQDPGQGLRLIYYSQIVNDFQKGDIAEGYSVSREKKESFPLTVTSAQKNPTAFYLCASSFTGADGYTFGSGTRLTVV.

V is TRBV6-6 and J is TRBJ2-3, with D maybe TRBD2 (5 bases). This CDR3 comprises 10 residues. The germline V gene has CDR1 MNHNY and CDR2 SVGAGI (reference sequence). V lost 9 bases to trimming and J lost 4 bases, with 5 bases between them. Here the CDR3 reads CARGADTQYF. Written as DNA, the CDR3 is TGTGCCAGGGGAGCAGATACGCAGTATTTT.

This chain uses TRBV11-2 with TRBJ2-7; D perhaps matches TRBD1 (6 bases). The V gene's germline CDR1 is SGHAT and CDR2 FQNNGV. The CDR3 consists of 16 residues. With 1 base removed from V and 3 bases from J, the gap between germline ends came to 16 bases. CDR3 bases: TGTGCCAGCAGCTTAGGTCTGGGGACACCAAGCTACGAGCAGTACTTC. Translating gives CASSLGLGTPSYEQYF.

This chain connects TRBV10-1 to TRBJ2-1, with D uncertain. The germline gives CDR1 WNHNN, CDR2 SYGVQD (reference sequence). The CDR3 loop spans 13 amino acids. With 6 bases removed from V and 7 bases from J, the gap between germline ends came to 13 bases. The chain's CDR3 is CASSQALSNEQFF. The CDR3 nucleotides read TGCGCCAGCAGCCAGGCGTTAAGTAATGAGCAGTTCTTC.

This sequence joins TRBV5-4 and TRBJ1-6; 10 bases map to TRBD1. CDR1 is SGHNT, CDR2 YYREEE, per germline (reference sequence). The trim removed 3 bases at V and 13 bases at J, leaving 7 bases unmatched. The CDR3 sequence is 14 residues long. CDR3 DNA sequence: TGTGCCAGCAGCTATGGGACAGGGGCAGAGCCCCTCCACTTT. Its protein product is CASSYGTGAEPLHF.

The genes are TRBV7-2 and TRBJ2-3, with 11 bases that match TRBD1. The CDR3 is 16 amino acids. The junction had 5 bases not matched to a gene; V was cut back by 5 bases and J by 1 base. Per germline, CDR1 SGHTA and CDR2 FQGNSA. In nucleotides, the CDR3 is TGTGCCAGCAGCGTCCGGGACAGGGGGGGCACAGATACGCAGTATTTT. Translating gives CASSVRDRGGTDTQYF.